The text below deals with one T cell receptor beta chain. Its antigen is unknown. The record originates from a study of shared clonotypes between healthy human individuals. Study-wide points: Sequencing depth was expected to influence donor clonotype sharing.

As handled by the study authors: Junction-only sequences without quality scores came from ImmunoSEQ, so filtering differed. Measured with immunoSEQ multiplex PCR; TCRdb has only the in-frame clones, and not every one. The V and J calls and clone size were taken over from that table, and D and trimming were inferred from the DNA. The data hold about 980,000 clones, with over 75% observed a single time. Germline V lookup: CDR1 WNHNN, CDR2 SYGVQD (reference sequence). The V gene lost 2 bases and the J gene lost 5 bases, with 10 bases spanning the gap. The CDR3 is 13 residues long. The sequence was collected from a man between 18 and 29 years old in good health. J is TRBJ2-7 and V is TRBV10-1, with D possibly matching TRBD2 (5 bases). Sequencing used memory CD4+ T cells sorted from blood. Subset defined: CD45RA-negative fraction. The CDR3, as DNA: TGCGCCAGCAGTGAGGAGGGTCGCCACGAGCAGTACTTC. Translation gives CASSEEGRHEQYF.